These 20 T cell receptor beta chains were sequenced from one sample in a study of PD-1 blockade in classical Hodgkin lymphoma. Every single patient, without exception, relapsed after autologous stem cell transplantation, and brentuximab vedotin exposure varied. This table comes from immunoSEQ multiplex PCR, and its TCRdb copy is limited to in-frame clones, with some not included. The sample gives 90,000 to 100,000 clones, roughly nine tenths of which show up once; around 10% is in the top ten. Sequenced here: peripheral blood mononuclear cells (PBMCs), sampled before the second cycle of nivolumab. The receptors come from a human donor with classical Hodgkin lymphoma.

The chain has TRBV6-5 and TRBJ2-3; D is ambiguous. The V end lost 0 bases, the J end lost 2 bases, and 12 bases lay between the germline ends. This CDR3 spans 16 amino acids. Germline CDR1 reads MNHEY; CDR2 reads SVGAGI. For the CDR3, the DNA is TGTGCCAGCAGTTACTCAGTCTTCTGGAACACAGATACGCAGTATTTT. It yields the protein CASSYSVFWNTDTQYF.

This rearrangement joins TRBV27 to TRBJ2-7; 8 nucleotides match TRBD2. J gave up 3 bases and V 0 bases, and 4 bases lay outside the gene matches. Germline CDR1 is MNHEY and CDR2 is SMNVEV (reference sequence). This CDR3 is 15 amino acids long. DNA of the CDR3: TGTGCCAGCAGTTTATCGGCTAGCGGGTACTACGAGCAGTACTTC. Protein sequence: CASSLSASGYYEQYF.

This chain links TRBV6-1 with TRBJ1-1; 8 nucleotides align to TRBD1. Germline lookup yields CDR1 MNHNS and CDR2 SASEGT. V was pared by 8 bases and J by 4 bases, with 9 bases of the junction left unmatched. The CDR3 spans 14 residues. CDR3 sequence reads: CASYTGQVTTEAFF. CDR3 nucleotide sequence: TGTGCCAGCTACACGGGACAGGTGACCACTGAAGCTTTCTTT.

The rearrangement links TRBV7-6 to TRBJ2-5; D is possibly TRBD2 (6 bases). Germline-derived CDR1 and CDR2 are SGHVS and FNYEAQ. V lost 0 bases to trimming and J lost 5 bases, with 13 bases between them. This CDR3 is built from 15 residues. This CDR3 is CASSLAWAGLETQYF. CDR3 in DNA: TGTGCCAGCAGCTTAGCCTGGGCGGGACTCGAGACCCAGTACTTC.

The J gene is TRBJ2-3, the V gene TRBV2, with D hard to call. The V end was cut by 6 bases, the J end by 0 bases, with 10 bases between. CDR3 length: 14 amino acids. Looked up from germline, CDR1 is SNHLY and CDR2 is FYNNEI. The CDR3 DNA follows: TGTGCCAGCAGGGGCACATTTAGCACAGATACGCAGTATTTT. Translated, it gives CASRGTFSTDTQYF.

The rearrangement joins TRBV5-4 to TRBJ2-2; 9 nucleotides agree with TRBD1. Germline loops: CDR1 SGHNT, CDR2 YYREEE (reference sequence). This CDR3 is 16 amino acids long. Trimming removed 4 bases from V and 6 bases from J; junction bases left unmatched: 10. The DNA of the CDR3 is TGTGCCAGCAGCGAGGGGACAGGGACGGTACCCGGGGAGCTGTTTTTT. This encodes CASSEGTGTVPGELFF.

The gene calls are TRBV2 and TRBJ1-1, with no clear D. CDR1 is SNHLY and CDR2 is FYNNEI in the germline V gene. With 1 base removed from V and 7 bases from J, the gap between germline ends came to 10 bases. This CDR3 has 13 amino acids. CDR3 bases: TGTGCCAGCAGTGAAGAGATGGAGGATGAAGCTTTCTTT. Translated, it gives CASSEEMEDEAFF. Looking up the rest from reference TRBV2 and TRBJ1-1 gives the full variable domain: EPEVTQTPSHQVTQMGQEVILRCVPISNHLYFYWYRQILGQKVEFLVSFYNNEISEKSEIFDDQFSVERPDGSNFTLKIRSTKLEDSAMYFCASSEEMEDEAFFGQGTRLTVV.

The genes are TRBV15 and TRBJ1-6; tentatively, D is TRBD1 (6 bases). CDR3 length: 13 residues. Looked up from germline, CDR1 is LNHNV and CDR2 is YYDKDF (reference sequence). The V gene lost 3 bases and the J gene lost 9 bases, with 9 bases spanning the gap. CDR3 in amino acids: CATSRDRISPLHF. For the CDR3, the DNA is TGTGCCACCAGCAGGGACAGAATTTCACCCCTCCACTTT.

The chain joins TRBV6-1 to TRBJ1-2; D is ambiguous. The germline V gene has CDR1 MNHNS and CDR2 SASEGT. The CDR3 runs to 15 residues. The V gene lost 3 bases and the J gene lost 6 bases, with 17 bases spanning the gap. For the CDR3, the DNA is TGTGCCAGCAGTGAGGCCTCCAGAGTCTTGAATGGCTACACCTTC. Amino acid sequence: CASSEASRVLNGYTF.

The rearrangement joins TRBV27 to TRBJ2-7; 8 nucleotides line up with TRBD2. V was clipped by 3 bases and J by 5 bases; unmatched bases: 6. Per germline, CDR1 MNHEY and CDR2 SMNVEV (reference sequence). The CDR3 covers 14 residues. The CDR3, as DNA: TGTGCCAGCAGTTTCGGCGGGGGGAGGAACGAGCAGTACTTC. This codes for CASSFGGGRNEQYF.

The table lists this clone with many counts. The chain couples TRBV19 to TRBJ2-2, with TRBD2 matching 8 bases. Per germline, CDR1 LNHDA and CDR2 SQIVND (reference sequence). The CDR3 runs 15 residues. Trimming at V came to 7 bases and at J to 6 bases, leaving 10 bases not matched to a gene. DNA for the CDR3: TGTGCCAGTATCCCCAGCGGGAGAAGGCCCGGGGAGCTGTTTTTT. Its translation: CASIPSGRRPGELFF.

The chain couples TRBV5-5 to TRBJ2-2, with D tentatively TRBD1 (7 bases). V lost 5 bases, J lost 7 bases, and 24 bases lay in between. The CDR3 is 17 amino acids. Germline assignment: CDR1 SGHKS and CDR2 YYEKEE (reference sequence). CDR3 protein: CASRPEGTVFQIGELFF. The DNA for the CDR3 is TGTGCCAGCAGGCCGGAGGGGACAGTCTTTCAGATCGGGGAGCTGTTTTTT.

The V call is TRBV5-5, the J call TRBJ1-1; 7 positions match TRBD1. This CDR3 contains 18 residues. V was clipped by 2 bases and J by 0 bases; unmatched bases: 13. CDR1 and CDR2 from the germline V gene are SGHKS and YYEKEE (reference sequence). CDR3 region: CASSLLGGRGGMNTEAFF. CDR3 DNA sequence: TGTGCCAGCAGCTTACTTGGTGGCAGGGGGGGAATGAACACTGAAGCTTTCTTT.

The chain has TRBV30 and TRBJ2-1; D unclear. This CDR3 contains 12 residues. CDR1 GTSNPN and CDR2 SVGIG come from the germline V gene (reference sequence). V lost 4 bases and J lost 4, with 8 bases in between. CDR3 residues: CAWNGQYNEQFF. CDR3 nucleotide sequence: TGTGCCTGGAATGGGCAGTACAATGAGCAGTTCTTC.

The chain has TRBV25-1 and TRBJ2-3; 7 positions agree with TRBD2. Per the germline V gene, CDR1 is MGHDK and CDR2 is SYGVNS. V shed 2 bases and J 2 bases; nucleotides not matched to a gene: 1. This CDR3 has 14 amino acids. Here the CDR3 reads CASSELAVTDTQYF. The CDR3 nucleotides read TGTGCCAGCAGTGAACTAGCGGTCACAGATACGCAGTATTTT.

The chain joins TRBV5-1 to TRBJ2-7; tentatively, D is TRBD2 (6 bases). Germline values: CDR1 SGHRS, CDR2 YFSETQ. The CDR3 contains 14 residues. Trimming pared 3 bases from V and 3 bases from J, leaving 13 bases between. DNA of the CDR3: TGCGCCAGCAGCTGGACGGGAGACAACTACGAGCAGTACTTC. Protein sequence: CASSWTGDNYEQYF.

This chain uses TRBV28 with TRBJ1-3; D call uncertain. The CDR3 runs to 16 residues. Germline V CDR1 and CDR2: MDHEN, SYDVKM. V lost 7 bases to trimming and J lost 0 bases, with 16 bases between them. This CDR3 is CASNRPGDSSGNTIYF. CDR3 DNA sequence: TGTGCCAGCAACCGACCGGGCGATAGCTCTGGAAACACCATATATTTT.

The chain joins TRBV10-3 to TRBJ2-1, with 8 bases lining up with TRBD2. Germline V gene data show CDR1 as ENHRY and CDR2 as SYGVKD. V gave up 4 bases and J gave up 12 bases; unmatched junction bases: 2. CDR3 size: 11 residues. CDR3: CAISALAGQFF. Here the CDR3 DNA reads TGTGCCATCAGTGCGCTAGCGGGGCAGTTCTTC.

The chain recombines TRBV7-9 with TRBJ2-7, with 9 bases that match TRBD1. Germline values: CDR1 SEHNR, CDR2 FQNEAQ (reference sequence). CDR3 length equals 18 residues. V was pared by 3 bases and J by 5 bases, with 17 bases of the junction left unmatched. For the CDR3, the DNA is TGTGCCAGCAGCTTGTTATGGACCTGGACAGGGGATGTTCACGAGCAGTACTTC. This translates into CASSLLWTWTGDVHEQYF.

This chain joins TRBV27 and TRBJ2-1; D is uncertain. In germline, CDR1 is MNHEY, CDR2 SMNVEV (reference sequence). The V end was cut by 5 bases, the J end by 0 bases, with 17 bases between. This CDR3 spans 17 amino acids. The CDR3 sequence: CASSPHSTVSSYNEQFF. In nucleotides, the CDR3 is TGTGCCAGCAGTCCCCACTCGACGGTAAGCTCCTACAATGAGCAGTTCTTC.